The source of this TCR beta chain is a study of identical twins. MiXCR, applied by TCRdb to the 5' RACE reads, yields one record per CDR3 protein. This sample has over 550,000 distinct CDR3 sequences, with around 7.4% found just once. This clonotype occurred a few times. This CDR3 region has 21 residues. The germline gives CDR1 SGHAT, CDR2 FQDESV (reference sequence). J gave up 4 bases and V 6 bases, and 24 bases lay outside the gene matches. This sample was shared with a second study, whose subject was yellow fever vaccine responses in identical twins.

This sequence was found in a woman aged 18-29 years in good health. The sample consisted of PBMCs. The chain carries TRBV11-1 and TRBJ2-7; 13 positions agree with TRBD2. CDR3 sequence reads: CASSSGLAGVQQNLIFYEQYF. CDR3 nucleotide sequence: TGTGCCAGCAGTTCCGGACTAGCGGGAGTTCAGCAGAATCTGATCTTTTACGAGCAGTACTTC.